This entry is about one TCR beta chain. What this receptor recognizes is not known. No per-base quality is available; no much larger clone lies one base away. The V end gives up 5 bases and the J end 1 base, leaving 4 bases in the junction not matched to a gene. CDR1 is given as SQVTM and CDR2 as ANQGSEA, both from the germline V gene. The CDR3 spans 13 residues, from the cysteine through the phenylalanine. The retained sequence is limited to the CDR3, 39 bases, with the frame set at the first base. The library came from 5' RACE. The reads were generated on an Illumina HiSeq 2500. The second PCR ran for roughly 7 to 11 cycles and used a J-beta primer mix along with a sample-barcoded 5' primer. Each TCR beta cDNA molecule received a unique molecular identifier from a template-switch 5' adaptor carrying 12 random nucleotides. Each sample yielded at least 2.5 million CDR3-containing paired-end reads. First-strand cDNA was synthesized from all RNA with the Mint cDNA synthesis kit, primed by a TRBC-specific oligonucleotide. After uracil-DNA glycosylase treatment, a first 18-cycle PCR used universal primers M1SS and BC2_uni_R on all cDNA. In the paper's pipeline: For normalization, 1 million high-quality reads, each with a distinct molecular identifier, were randomly selected from each sample. Instead of being binned into consensus sequences, reads that shared molecular identifiers were thrown out. MiTCR, with a Q25 quality threshold and the strictest error-elimination algorithm, was used for CDR3 identification, clonotype clustering and error correction. A nonparametric unseen species model with Euler transformation was used to estimate a lower bound on total TCR beta diversity. The public reads were run again by TCRdb, first through fastp at Q25 and then through MiXCR, and only productive beta chains were kept. Duplicate CDR3 protein sequences are folded into a single record with the most common DNA and genes. The V and J calls, along with clone size, are taken from TCRdb and not from the paper's own processing. This sample is represented by 550,000 to 650,000 distinct CDR3 sequences; approximately 26% of them were singletons. Clones ranked in the top ten supply about 3.9% of the sample.

The source of the sample is a study of blood T cells in healthy people across ages (dated by TCRdb to 2014 to 2015). Study-wide context: Template switching captured roughly one uniquely barcoded TCR beta cDNA molecule per two T cells in model experiments. For two donors (one aged 18 to 30 and one aged 80 or older), the study analyzed two additional independent replicas of 1 million unique cDNA reads from the same blood draw. Donors were grouped into four age groups: young (average approximately 15 years), middle-aged (about 40), aged (roughly 62) and long-lived (82). To track age-related changes in TCR beta repertoire diversity, the study relied on deep sequencing normalized with unique cDNA molecular identifiers. What the authors observed across the whole study: Observed TCR beta diversity per million T cells fell roughly linearly with age, and a significant reduction was already apparent by age about 36. A strong correlation was found between observed TCR beta diversity and the percentage of naive T cells measured by flow cytometry. Total diversity estimates from one million sequenced T cells were considered lower bounds and underestimates. Compared with the aged group, more naive CD4+ T cells, fewer expanded clones and increased TCR diversity were shown by the long-lived group, suggesting age selection. Bulk unsorted PBMC profiling prevented conclusive comparison of naive and antigen-experienced compartments. Because the CMV infection status of the donors was unknown, age-related changes in expanded clonotypes may potentially have been confounded.

The approximately 41 donors, aged about 6 to 95 years, were systemically healthy Caucasian individuals from Russia. Each donor gave 8 to 10 milliliters of peripheral blood, collected into EDTA-treated Vacutainer tubes. Ficoll-Paque density-gradient centrifugation was used to isolate PBMCs, with at least 6 million per sample. Total RNA, at least 6 micrograms per sample, was extracted from PBMCs with Trizol reagent. For every donor, an aliquot of PBMCs went through flow cytometry to measure the percentages of naive CD45RAhigh/CD27high T cells. These same records also appear under a second study, on T cells of mothers and their children. From that second study: Nine systemically healthy Caucasian individuals, comprising three mothers and their six children, were included as donors. cDNA synthesis consumed the entire amount of extracted RNA, loaded at about 1.6 ug RNA in each 15 ul reaction. In the second PCR, sample barcodes and 2-4 random nucleotides were introduced via the M1S primer. More than 8 million TCR beta CDR3 reads were obtained from each mother, and 2.5 million to 3 million reads were obtained from each child. TCR recombination output is similarly shaped by thymic selection in related and unrelated pairs, with a minor effect exerted by inherited differences. Normalized repertoire overlap in related mother-child pairs was always slightly higher than in unrelated mother-child pairs, but the difference was never significant. With a sensitivity of about 100 clones per million clonotypes, no persistent microchimeric T cell clones were detected. In the study, deep NGS was used to compare the TCR beta repertoires of mothers and children, and features distinguishing related mother-child pairs from unrelated individuals were sought. On average, the children were roughly 10 +/- 4 years old, while the mothers were 40 +/- 4 years old. After adapters were ligated using NEBNext reagents, the libraries underwent 100+100 nt paired-end sequencing on an Illumina HiSeq 2000. Mother and child libraries were prepared a month apart and sequenced in separate runs to prevent cross-contamination. Between about 500,000 and 2,300,000 distinct TCR beta clonotypes were identified per donor. Naive TCR beta clonotypes were estimated from low-frequency clonotypes matched to each donor's FACS-determined naive share, without sorting.

This TCR came from a boy aged 2 to 9 in good health. The chain was built from TRBV29-1 and TRBJ2-5, with TRBD2 matching 7 junction bases. Input material: blood. The bases are TGCAGCGTTCAAACGGGGGGCCAAGAGACCCAGTACTTC. Protein translation: CSVQTGGQETQYF.